This TCR beta chain was identified in a study of Graves' ophthalmopathy and Graves' hyperthyroidism. The study, taken as a whole, reports: In blood appeared most of the expanded thyroid clonotypes whose frequency exceeded 0.001.

This clonotype was observed at least ten times. No antigen is known for it. From RNA, the CDR3 regions of TCR beta chains were amplified and sequenced. The library came from an HTBI-primed first-round RT-PCR and a second-round multiplex PCR. TCRdb reprocessed the multiplex PCR reads with MiXCR, giving one entry per CDR3 protein. The top ten clones hold roughly 2.3% of a sample with a few hundred thousand distinct CDR3 sequences, roughly 15% of them seen once. The TCR sequence derives from an adult woman with stable Graves' hyperthyroidism. The sequenced sample consisted of peripheral blood.

The CDR3 sequence is CASSLAGVEGLETQYF. The CDR3 DNA is TGTGCCAGCAGCTTAGCAGGGGTCGAAGGTCTGGAGACCCAGTACTTC. The chain joins TRBV7-9 to TRBJ2-5, with D tentatively TRBD1 (5 bases). Germline V gene sequence: CDR1 SEHNR, CDR2 FQNEAQ (reference sequence). The CDR3 has 16 residues. The V end lost 0 bases, the J end lost 5 bases, and 16 bases lay between the germline ends.